This entry lists 17 T cell receptor beta chains sequenced from one sample in a study of glioma-infiltrating T cells (dated by TCRdb to about 2016). Sequencing was carried out with an Illumina MiSeq. The iRepertoire nested amplicon-rescue multiplex PCR (arm-PCR) platform was used to amplify TCR alpha and beta CDR3 regions from RNA. Starting from the raw public reads, TCRdb applied fastp trimming at Q25, assembled clones with MiXCR and retained in-frame beta chains. Identical CDR3 proteins give one entry, which carries the most common genes and DNA. The sample includes 100,000 to 150,000 distinct CDR3 sequences, with around a quarter observed a single time. The ten largest clones represent around a quarter of the sample. The sample comprised glioma tissue, nonneoplastic brain tissue, or PBMCs (not recorded which). The receptors shown here come from a human donor with low-grade glioma or glioblastoma, undergoing nonglioma brain surgery, or in good health (not recorded which).

This clonotype occurred many times. The V gene is TRBV20-1, the J gene TRBJ2-3; D tentatively reads TRBD1 or TRBD2 (5 bases each). There are 14 residues in the CDR3. V was clipped by 3 bases and J by 0 bases, with 10 bases between them. Germline CDR1 is DFQATT and CDR2 is SNEGSKA (reference sequence). The DNA of the CDR3 is TGCAGTGCTAGTTGGGGGACGAGCACAGATACGCAGTATTTT. Protein product: CSASWGTSTDTQYF.

The table lists this clonotype with many counts. This chain connects TRBV24-1 to TRBJ2-5; D gene uncertain. This CDR3 has 11 residues. Per germline, CDR1 KGHDR and CDR2 SFDVKD. Trimming cost V 10 bases and J 2 bases, with 7 bases left between them. This CDR3 is CATGYQETQYF. The CDR3 bases are TGTGCCACTGGGTATCAAGAGACCCAGTACTTC.

The J gene is TRBJ2-7, the V gene TRBV6-2 or TRBV6-3, with D unresolved. The CDR3 covers 12 residues. Deletions cut 6 bases from V and 7 bases from J, with 13 bases between. Per germline, CDR1 MNHEY and CDR2 SVGEGT. DNA for the CDR3: TGTGCCAGCAGCTCCACCTACAATGAGCAGTACGTC. This encodes CASSSTYNEQYV.

As to this clonotype: At one of its ends the junction is not consistent with the germline gene, which may arise from a read error. This rearrangement joins TRBV6-2 or TRBV6-3 to TRBJ1-5; the D is unclear. The CDR3 is made up of 13 amino acids. Germline CDR1 and CDR2: MNHEY and SVGEGT. The CDR3 reads CASSVSGEQPQHF. CDR3 nucleotides: TGCGCCAGCAGTGTGTCAGGTGAACAGCCCCAGCATTTT.

V usage is TRBV14 and J usage is TRBJ1-4; TRBD1 might be the D (6 bases). The germline gives CDR1 SGHDN, CDR2 FVKESK. The ends were cut back, 3 bases at V and 8 bases at J, with 19 bases in the middle. CDR3 length: 16 residues. The CDR3 coding sequence is TGTGCCAGCAGCCATTCTTGGGGGCCCAAGGGGGAAAAACTGTTTTTT. It translates to CASSHSWGPKGEKLFF.

This clonotype was detected a few times. This sequence joins TRBV20-1 and TRBJ2-7; 8 bases are shared with TRBD1. Germline values: CDR1 DFQATT, CDR2 SNEGSKA (reference sequence). Trimming at V came to 0 bases and at J to 5 bases, leaving 6 bases not matched to a gene. The CDR3 runs 14 residues. The CDR3, as DNA: TGCAGTGCTAGAGATGCGCAGGGGGCGGACGAGCAGTACGTC. Encoded protein: CSARDAQGADEQYV.

Concerning this clonotype: A much larger clone lies one base from this, so it may be a read error. The CDR3 sequence is CASRRGRNYTF. The CDR3 DNA follows: TGTGCCAGCAGAAGGGGACGGAACTACACCTTC. This chain uses TRBV27 with TRBJ1-2; a possible D gene is TRBD1 (5 bases). V lost 6 bases, J lost 10 bases, and 12 bases lay in between. CDR1 is MNHEY and CDR2 is SMNVEV in the germline V gene (reference sequence). This CDR3 is built from 11 residues.

This clonotype was found many times. V usage is TRBV7-9 and J usage is TRBJ1-1, with 8 bases lining up with TRBD1. CDR1 is SEHNR, CDR2 FQNEAQ, per germline (reference sequence). Losses at the gene ends were 1 base for V and 1 base for J; bases not matched to a gene: 2. This CDR3 spans 15 amino acids. The CDR3 here is CASSLGTGRNTEAFF. The CDR3, as DNA: TGTGCCAGCAGCTTAGGGACAGGGAGGAACACTGAAGCTTTCTTT.

The CDR3 reads CASLQGDYGYTF. DNA of the CDR3: TGTGCCAGTTTACAGGGAGACTATGGCTACACCTTC. This chain links TRBV19 with TRBJ1-2; weak D call: TRBD1 (6 bases). The CDR3 is made up of 12 amino acids. The V gene's germline CDR1 is LNHDA and CDR2 SQIVND (reference sequence). V lost 8 bases and J 3 bases, leaving 10 bases between the germline ends.

V and J are TRBV11-3 and TRBJ1-6; 9 nucleotides agree with TRBD1. Trimming at V came to 4 bases and at J to 7 bases, leaving 5 bases not matched to a gene. The length of the CDR3 is 15 residues. Germline assignment: CDR1 SGHNT and CDR2 YENEEA. CDR3 bases: TGTGCCAGCAGCTGGCGGGACAGGGAGAATTCACCCCTCCACTTT. It specifies CASSWRDRENSPLHF.

For this clonotype: This may be a read error, as it is one base from a much larger clone. The V gene is TRBV20-1, the J gene TRBJ2-1, with 8 bases that match TRBD1. The CDR3 has 13 residues. From germline, CDR1 is DFQATT and CDR2 SNEGSKA (reference sequence). The CDR3 region is CSVRFQGAREQFF. The CDR3 DNA reads TGCAGTGTTAGATTTCAGGGGGCGAGGGAGCAGTTCTTC.

In its sample, this clonotype was seen many times. The chain carries TRBV6-1 and TRBJ1-6; no definite D call. Germline V gene lookup returns CDR1 MNHNS and CDR2 SASEGT. The CDR3 runs 13 residues. Trimming took 6 bases from V and 4 from J, leaving 7 bases between them. The CDR3 is CASSQPYNSPLHF. The CDR3 nucleotides read TGTGCCAGCAGCCAGCCTTATAATTCACCCCTCCACTTT.

The table lists this clonotype with a few counts. V is TRBV12-5 and J is TRBJ2-5; TRBD1 is a possible D gene (5 bases). Germline V lookup: CDR1 LGHNT, CDR2 FRNRAP. V was shortened by 1 base and J by 1 base, with 10 bases between the two germline ends. This CDR3 is built from 15 residues. In DNA, the CDR3 is TGTGCTAGTGGTTTGGGACAGCCGGGCCAAGAGACCCAGTACTTC. It codes for CASGLGQPGQETQYF.

This clonotype was counted ten times or more. The rearrangement uses TRBV14 and TRBJ2-1; tentative D call: TRBD2 (5 bases). The germline CDR1 and CDR2 sequences are SGHDN and FVKESK. The CDR3 is 15 residues long. Trimming cost V 4 bases and J 5 bases, with 15 bases left between them. The DNA of the CDR3 is TGTGCCAGCAGCCCCTTCCTCTCGGGGAACAATGAGCAGTTCTTC. Residues: CASSPFLSGNNEQFF.

This sequence joins TRBV20-1 and TRBJ2-5; possibly TRBD1 for D (5 bases). Between the trimmed V and J ends, which lost 1 base and 4 bases, there was a span of 16 bases. This CDR3 has 15 residues. Germline V gene data show CDR1 as DFQATT and CDR2 as SNEGSKA (reference sequence). The CDR3 region is CSARGGAARTETQYF. CDR3 coding DNA: TGCAGTGCTAGAGGTGGGGCGGCCCGGACAGAGACCCAGTACTTC.

There are a few counts of this clonotype. The chain employs TRBV20-1 and TRBJ2-3, with D maybe TRBD1 (7 bases). The length of the CDR3 is 16 residues. The germline CDR1 and CDR2 sequences are DFQATT and SNEGSKA (reference sequence). V shed 1 base and J shed 5 bases, with 19 bases lying between them. CDR3 region: CSARVPGTPGGDTQYF. The CDR3 DNA reads as TGCAGTGCTAGAGTCCCAGGGACTCCAGGGGGAGATACGCAGTATTTT.

As for this clonotype: A read error is possible here, since a much larger clone lies one base away. The gene calls are TRBV6-1 and TRBJ2-3, with a tentative D call TRBD2 (7 bases). The ends were cut back, 10 bases at V and 5 bases at J, with 25 bases in the middle. Germline V gene lookup returns CDR1 MNHNS and CDR2 SASEGT. There are 16 residues in the CDR3. Here the CDR3 reads CANKPLGGDIRDTQYF. In nucleotides, the CDR3 is TGTGCCAACAAGCCCCTGGGAGGGGACATAAGAGATACGCAGTATTTT.